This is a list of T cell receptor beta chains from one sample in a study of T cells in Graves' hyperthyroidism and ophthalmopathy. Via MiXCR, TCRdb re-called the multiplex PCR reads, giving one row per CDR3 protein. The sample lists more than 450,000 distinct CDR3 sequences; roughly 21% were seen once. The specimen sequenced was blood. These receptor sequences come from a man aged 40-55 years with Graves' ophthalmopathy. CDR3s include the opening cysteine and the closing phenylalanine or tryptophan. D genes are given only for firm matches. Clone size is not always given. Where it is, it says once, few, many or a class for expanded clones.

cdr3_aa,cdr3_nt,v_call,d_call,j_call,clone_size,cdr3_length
CASSPGRQETQYF,TGTGCCAGCAGCCCGGGACGTCAAGAGACCCAGTACTTC,TRBV7-3,.,TRBJ2-5,.,13
CASSLAGAFSYEQYF,TGTGCCAGCAGTTTAGCGGGGGCGTTCTCCTACGAGCAGTACTTC,TRBV28,.,TRBJ2-7,.,15
CASSSGGNEQYF,TGCGCCAGCAGCTCTGGGGGGAACGAGCAGTACTTC,TRBV5-1,.,TRBJ2-7,many,12
CASSLGAGATDTQYF,TGTGCCAGCAGCTTAGGAGCGGGGGCAACAGATACGCAGTATTTT,TRBV7-2,TRBD2,TRBJ2-3,many,15
CASSLAGTPNTEAFF,TGTGCCAGCAGCTTAGCAGGGACCCCAAACACTGAAGCTTTCTTT,TRBV7-8,.,TRBJ1-1,many,15
CASSYLRTEAFF,TGTGCCAGCAGTTACTTGAGGACTGAAGCTTTCTTT,TRBV6-2/TRBV6-3,.,TRBJ1-1,many,12
CATSRIPGAGDTEAFF,TGTGCCACCAGCAGAATCCCCGGGGCCGGGGACACTGAAGCTTTCTTT,TRBV15,.,TRBJ1-1,few,16
CASSTGGSGETQYF,TGTGCCAGCAGCACAGGGGGTTCGGGAGAGACCCAGTACTTC,TRBV11-3,TRBD1,TRBJ2-5,.,14
CSAEKANSGTPREQYF,TGCAGTGCCGAGAAGGCAAACTCCGGGACCCCGAGGGAGCAGTACTTC,TRBV20-1,.,TRBJ2-7,few,16
CASNAGQALTRAYEQYF,TGTGCCAGCAATGCGGGACAGGCGCTCACGAGGGCCTACGAGCAGTACTTC,TRBV6-1,TRBD1,TRBJ2-7,.,17
CASSLTGELEQPQHF,TGTGCCAGCAGTTTGACAGGTGAATTAGAGCAGCCCCAGCATTTT,TRBV28,.,TRBJ1-5,many,15
CASSFFTYEQFF,TGTGCCAGCAGTTTTTTCACCTATGAGCAGTTCTTC,TRBV28,.,TRBJ2-1,.,12
CASSSMGLAGGSEQYF,TGTGCCAGCAGCTCGATGGGACTAGCGGGGGGCAGCGAGCAGTACTTC,TRBV7-2,TRBD2,TRBJ2-7,many,16
CASSEAGGLGQPQHF,TGTGCCAGCAGTGAAGCAGGAGGGCTGGGTCAGCCCCAGCATTTT,TRBV6-1,.,TRBJ1-5,few,15
CASSAAGDNYNEQFF,TGCGCCAGCAGCGCGGCAGGGGATAATTACAATGAGCAGTTCTTC,TRBV5-1,.,TRBJ2-1,few,15
CASSYSQWEQYF,TGTGCCAGCAGTTACTCGCAGTGGGAGCAGTACTTC,TRBV6-5,.,TRBJ2-7,.,12
CASKEGRDVAYEQYF,TGTGCCAGCAAGGAAGGCCGGGACGTTGCCTACGAGCAGTACTTC,TRBV2,.,TRBJ2-7,many,15
CASSGQGAKNIQYF,TGCGCCAGCAGCGGACAGGGTGCCAAAAACATTCAGTACTTC,TRBV5-1,TRBD1,TRBJ2-4,.,14
CASSTPGTSGPQETQYF,TGTGCCAGCAGCACCCCCGGGACTAGCGGACCCCAAGAGACCCAGTACTTC,TRBV5-8,TRBD2,TRBJ2-5,few,17
CSGGQGARGQYF,TGCAGTGGAGGACAGGGGGCGAGAGGGCAGTACTTC,TRBV20-1,TRBD1,TRBJ2-7,few,12
CASSVGEGFQETQYF,TGTGCCAGCAGCGTAGGTGAGGGATTCCAAGAGACCCAGTACTTC,TRBV9,.,TRBJ2-5,few,15
CAISQENTEAFF,TGTGCCATCAGTCAAGAGAACACTGAAGCTTTCTTT,TRBV10-3,.,TRBJ1-1,few,12
CASSNTAGDNEQYF,TGTGCCAGCAGCAATACGGCGGGAGACAACGAGCAGTACTTC,TRBV4-2,TRBD2,TRBJ2-7,.,14
CASSPRTVTYEQYF,TGTGCCAGCAGTCCTAGGACCGTAACCTACGAGCAGTACTTC,TRBV28,.,TRBJ2-7,many,14
CASSEGRGANNSPLHF,TGTGCCAGCAGTGAAGGCAGGGGCGCGAATAATTCACCCCTCCACTTT,TRBV2,.,TRBJ1-6,.,16
CASSPAPGTGTEAFF,TGTGCCAGCTCACCCGCCCCCGGCACGGGGACTGAAGCTTTCTTT,TRBV18,.,TRBJ1-1,.,15
CASGYPPTGTVLGEQFF,TGTGCCAGCGGATACCCCCCTACCGGGACCGTTTTGGGTGAGCAGTTCTTC,TRBV11-2,.,TRBJ2-1,.,17
CASSQAGTGGVYTF,TGTGCCAGCAGCCAAGCCGGGACAGGGGGCGTCTACACCTTC,TRBV7-9,TRBD1,TRBJ1-2,.,14
CANSFRQGQETQYF,TGTGCCAACAGTTTTCGACAGGGGCAAGAGACCCAGTACTTC,TRBV6-5,TRBD1,TRBJ2-5,.,14
CASSERINYGYTF,TGCGCCAGCAGTGAGCGAATCAATTATGGCTACACCTTC,TRBV10-1,.,TRBJ1-2,.,13
CASSYMLRQGASADTQYF,TGTGCCAGCAGTTACATGCTTAGGCAGGGGGCATCGGCAGATACGCAGTATTTT,TRBV6-2/TRBV6-3,TRBD1,TRBJ2-3,.,18
CASSRGTSWDGYTF,TGTGCCAGCTCACGCGGGACCTCCTGGGATGGCTACACCTTC,TRBV18,.,TRBJ1-2,.,14
CASSLAPNDRVETQYF,TGCGCCAGCAGCTTGGCACCAAATGACAGGGTAGAGACCCAGTACTTC,TRBV5-1,TRBD1,TRBJ2-5,.,16
CASSRPTGMGTEASF,TGTGCCAGCAGCCGCCCAACAGGGATGGGCACTGAAGCTTCCTTT,TRBV7-9,.,TRBJ1-1,.,15
CASSDPASGSRYEQYF,TGTGCCAGCAGCGATCCCGCTAGCGGGAGCCGGTACGAGCAGTACTTC,TRBV7-9,TRBD2,TRBJ2-7,.,16
CSASHRDGDYGYTF,TGCAGTGCTAGCCACCGGGACGGGGACTATGGCTACACCTTC,TRBV20-1,.,TRBJ1-2,.,14
CASSLVGIQKTQYF,TGTGCCAGCAGCTTGGTGGGGATCCAGAAGACCCAGTACTTC,TRBV5-4,.,TRBJ2-5,.,14
CASSDHTGTQYF,TGTGCCAGCAGTGACCACACAGGTACGCAGTATTTT,TRBV6-2/TRBV6-3,.,TRBJ2-3,.,12
CASTPGRPGGTFSTGELFF,TGCGCCAGCACCCCTGGGCGGCCAGGGGGAACCTTCAGCACCGGGGAGCTGTTTTTT,TRBV5-1,TRBD1,TRBJ2-2,few,19
CASSHTGGTDTQYF,TGTGCCAGCAGCCATACAGGGGGCACAGATACGCAGTATTTT,TRBV7-9,TRBD1,TRBJ2-3,few,14
CASSSTLAGGYSYEQYF,TGTGCCAGCAGCTCCACCCTAGCGGGAGGGTACTCCTACGAGCAGTACTTC,TRBV7-9,TRBD2,TRBJ2-7,many,17
CASSGSLGSGANVLTF,TGCGCCAGCAGTGGCAGTCTGGGCTCTGGGGCCAACGTCCTGACTTTC,TRBV10-2,.,TRBJ2-6,.,16
CASSEAGQGYNEQFF,TGTGCCAGCAGTGAAGCGGGACAGGGCTACAATGAGCAGTTCTTC,TRBV6-1,TRBD1,TRBJ2-1,many,15
CASSIGPYTGELFF,TGTGCCAGTAGTATCGGACCTTACACCGGGGAGCTGTTTTTT,TRBV19,.,TRBJ2-2,.,14
CSASKRGGLETQYF,TGCAGTGCTAGCAAGCGGGGGGGCCTAGAGACCCAGTACTTC,TRBV20-1,TRBD2,TRBJ2-5,many,14
CASSPRTKRETQYF,TGTGCCAGCAGCCCTCGGACTAAACGCGAGACCCAGTACTTC,TRBV3-1,.,TRBJ2-5,many,14
CASRGPGSPSYEQYF,TGCGCCAGCAGGGGACCAGGTAGCCCGTCCTACGAGCAGTACTTC,TRBV5-1,.,TRBJ2-7,many,15
CASTPWRGGNTEAFF,TGTGCCAGCACCCCGTGGAGGGGGGGGAACACTGAAGCTTTCTTT,TRBV28,.,TRBJ1-1,many,15